Listed here are 15 T cell receptor beta chains from one sample, sequenced in a study of shared clonotypes between healthy human individuals. Method: immunoSEQ multiplex PCR; TCRdb's copy keeps in-frame clones and lacks some. This table has more than 2,000,000 clones, 93% appearing once. The sequencing input was naive CD4+ T cells from PBMCs. Subset noted: CD45RA+ positively selected. The receptors come from a young man in good health. Some clones in this sample may be carry-over from other donors' samples.

CDR3 bases: TGTGCCAGCAGCTTAGCGCTGATACCTACAGCCCGAACCTACGAGCAGTACTTC. Its translation: CASSLALIPTARTYEQYF. This rearrangement joins TRBV7-9 to TRBJ2-7; D call uncertain. The CDR3 sequence is 18 residues long. V dropped 0 bases and J dropped 2 bases, with 20 bases sitting between them. The germline V gene has CDR1 SEHNR and CDR2 FQNEAQ (reference sequence).

The chain carries TRBV5-6 and TRBJ2-5, with D unclear. V lost 4 bases and J lost 5, with 12 bases in between. This CDR3 is built from 13 residues. Germline lookup yields CDR1 SGHDT and CDR2 YYEEEE. The CDR3: CASSNSGGETQYF. CDR3 DNA sequence: TGTGCCAGCAGCAATTCGGGTGGCGAGACCCAGTACTTC.

The chain carries TRBV29-1 and TRBJ2-1; TRBD2 matches 9 bases. In germline, CDR1 is SQVTM, CDR2 ANQGSEA. V was clipped by 7 bases and J by 0 bases; unmatched bases: 10. The CDR3 is made up of 16 amino acids. Written as DNA, the CDR3 is TGCAGCGGACTGAGTAGCGGGGGAAGCTCCTACAATGAGCAGTTCTTC. Translation: CSGLSSGGSSYNEQFF.

The genes are TRBV9 and TRBJ2-2, with 7 bases identical to TRBD1. The CDR3 is 14 residues long. Germline CDR1 reads SGDLS; CDR2 reads YYNGEE. V dropped 0 bases and J dropped 7; count of bases not matched to a gene: 3. The CDR3 spells CASSVGQGDGELFF. DNA of the CDR3: TGTGCCAGCAGCGTAGGGCAGGGGGACGGGGAGCTGTTTTTT.

This clone was recorded only once. This chain uses TRBV29-1 with TRBJ2-3; 10 positions match TRBD1. This CDR3 contains 14 residues. Germline V gene sequence: CDR1 SQVTM, CDR2 ANQGSEA. The V and J ends lost 6 bases and 2 bases, in that order; junction bases with no gene match: 5. CDR3 nucleotide sequence: TGCAGCGTCGCCGACAGGGGGCCCACAGATACGCAGTATTTT. Residues: CSVADRGPTDTQYF.

The rearrangement links TRBV9 to TRBJ1-2; possible D gene TRBD1, 6 bases. CDR3 length: 13 residues. Trimming pared 2 bases from V and 8 bases from J, leaving 13 bases between. Germline CDR1 is SGDLS and CDR2 is YYNGEE. The CDR3 loop reads CASSVAGAGGYTF. The CDR3 DNA reads TGTGCCAGCAGCGTTGCAGGGGCAGGAGGCTACACCTTC.

The chain links TRBV7-3 to TRBJ2-6, with D unclear. The CDR3 sequence is 14 residues long. Germline V lookup: CDR1 SGHTA, CDR2 FQGTGA. V lost 4 bases and J lost 4, with 8 bases in between. The CDR3: CASSSNLGANVLTF. The CDR3 region has the DNA TGTGCCAGCAGCTCTAACTTGGGGGCCAACGTCCTGACTTTC.

V usage is TRBV7-9 and J usage is TRBJ2-7; unclear D gene. Germline lookup yields CDR1 SEHNR and CDR2 FQNEAQ (reference sequence). The CDR3 loop spans 13 amino acids. V lost 0 bases and J lost 5, with 8 bases in between. The DNA for the CDR3 is TGTGCCAGCAGCTTAGCGTACCCAAACGAGCAGTACTTC. It encodes CASSLAYPNEQYF.

The V gene is TRBV7-9, the J gene TRBJ1-4, with D perhaps matching TRBD1 (5 bases). CDR3 length: 16 amino acids. Germline values: CDR1 SEHNR, CDR2 FQNEAQ (reference sequence). V was clipped by 5 bases and J by 6 bases, with 19 bases between them. The CDR3 DNA reads as TGTGCCAGCAGCGGAAAGGACGGAGGGGTGGATGAAAAACTGTTTTTT. Protein product: CASSGKDGGVDEKLFF.

The CDR3 nucleotides read TGTGCCAGTAGTATTGTATCAGGGGGTGGCTCCTACGAGCAGTACTTC. It translates to CASSIVSGGGSYEQYF. This chain uses TRBV19 with TRBJ2-7, with TRBD1 matching over 7 bases. This CDR3 contains 16 residues. Trimming at V came to 3 bases and at J to 0 bases, leaving 8 bases not matched to a gene. The germline CDR1 and CDR2 sequences are LNHDA and SQIVND (reference sequence).

Remarks on this clone: This same CDR3 is encoded by further DNA sequences in the sample. V usage is TRBV18 and J usage is TRBJ2-7; 7 bases line up with TRBD1. The V gene end was trimmed by 3 bases and the J gene end by 3 bases; junction bases not matched to a gene: 5. The CDR3 contains 14 residues. Germline CDR1 is KGHSH and CDR2 is LQKENI. CDR3 in DNA: TGTGCCAGCTCACCGCTCGCAGGGGGCTACGAGCAGTACTTC. It codes for CASSPLAGGYEQYF.

The chain uses TRBV14 and TRBJ2-2, with D possibly TRBD2 on 6 matching bases. Germline V gene data show CDR1 as SGHDN and CDR2 as FVKESK. The CDR3 spans 15 residues. Trimming removed 1 base at V and 3 bases at J, with 9 bases between. The CDR3 here is CASSQVGGYTGELFF. CDR3 DNA: TGTGCCAGCAGCCAAGTGGGGGGATACACCGGGGAGCTGTTTTTT. Combining the CDR3 with reference TRBV14 and TRBJ2-2 gives the whole variable domain EAGVTQFPSHSVIEKGQTVTLRCDPISGHDNLYWYRRVMGKEIKFLLHFVKESKQDESGMPNNRFLAERTGGTYSTLKVQPAELEDSGVYFCASSQVGGYTGELFFGEGSRLTVL.

The chain uses TRBV7-2 and TRBJ2-1, with D perhaps matching TRBD2 (6 bases). In germline, CDR1 is SGHTA, CDR2 FQGNSA. V was trimmed by 2 bases and J by 3 bases, leaving 8 bases between them. The CDR3 extends over 14 amino acids. The CDR3 sequence is CASSLRGNYNEQFF. CDR3 bases: TGTGCCAGCAGCTTACGGGGGAACTACAATGAGCAGTTCTTC.

This sequence joins TRBV28 and TRBJ1-1; no definite D call. V lost 2 bases to trimming and J lost 6 bases, with 13 bases between them. The CDR3 runs 14 residues. CDR1 MDHEN and CDR2 SYDVKM come from the germline V gene. The CDR3, as DNA: TGTGCCAGCAGTTTACAGGTTGTCACCCCTGAAGCTTTCTTT. As protein: CASSLQVVTPEAFF.

The V call is TRBV4-1, the J call TRBJ1-1; D is uncertain. Trimming took off 2 bases at V and 1 base at J, with 8 bases between the two ends. The CDR3 runs 14 residues. Germline loops: CDR1 MGHRA, CDR2 YSYEKL. CDR3 sequence: CASSQQTANTEAFF. The CDR3 DNA follows: TGCGCCAGCAGCCAACAAACAGCGAACACTGAAGCTTTCTTT.